The clone carrying this T cell receptor (beta chain) was counted at least ten times. Its antigen remains unknown. Coverage ceases 3 residues before the CDR3 finishes, and the germline J gene fills in the end. The data are from a study of T cell clonality in common variable immunodeficiency. Both groups were predominantly of Caucasian heritage. Notes on the study in general: Common variable immunodeficiency TCR beta sequences reportedly had fewer deletions and N-nucleotide insertions. TCRbeta clonality was increased in CVID versus healthy controls. CVID patient heterogeneity limited repertoire-clinical complication correlations.

The method was immunoSEQ multiplex PCR; TCRdb's version includes in-frame clones alone and lacks a portion of them. Listed here are about 31,000 clones without any singletons, the top ten holding more than 3%. Germline CDR1 is SNHLY and CDR2 is FYNNEI. Germline trimming cut 6 bases from V and 7 bases from J; bases unmatched to any gene: 9. The CDR3 contains 14 residues. The chain is built from TRBV2 and TRBJ1-2; 9 nucleotides match TRBD1. Sequenced input: peripheral blood mononuclear cells. This clonotype was obtained from a person aged 18 to 75 in good health. Here the CDR3 reads CASRPDRGGVGYTF. CDR3 bases read: TGTGCCAGCAGACCGGACAGGGGAGGGGTTGGC.